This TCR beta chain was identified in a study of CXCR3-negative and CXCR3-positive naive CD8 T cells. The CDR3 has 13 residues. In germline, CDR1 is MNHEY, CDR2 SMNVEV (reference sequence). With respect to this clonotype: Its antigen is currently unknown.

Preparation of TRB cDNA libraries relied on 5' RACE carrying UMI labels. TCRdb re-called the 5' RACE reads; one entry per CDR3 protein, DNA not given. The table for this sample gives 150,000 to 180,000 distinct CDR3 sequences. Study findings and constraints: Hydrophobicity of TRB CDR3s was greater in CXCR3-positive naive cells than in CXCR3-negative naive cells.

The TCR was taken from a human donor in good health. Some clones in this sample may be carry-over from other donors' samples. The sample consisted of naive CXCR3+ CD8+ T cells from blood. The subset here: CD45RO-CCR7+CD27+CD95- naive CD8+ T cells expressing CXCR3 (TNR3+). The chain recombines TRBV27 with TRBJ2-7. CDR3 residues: CASSLTDTYEQYF.